This TCR beta chain was identified during a study of OX40 agonist ivuxolimab in advanced cancers. Some clones are missing from TCRdb's copy, which holds only in-frame ones; the method was immunoSEQ multiplex PCR. The sample includes tens of thousands of clones, about 78% seen only once; the top ten take roughly 23%. Per germline, CDR1 SGDLS and CDR2 YYNGEE. The CDR3 has 14 residues. V was clipped by 0 bases and J by 6 bases; unmatched bases: 3. Source: CD4+ or CD8+ T cells sorted from blood, taken in a trial of the OX40 agonist ivuxolimab. J is TRBJ2-1 and V is TRBV9, with 7 bases that match TRBD2. The receptor comes from an adult with an advanced solid tumor such as melanoma, head and neck, liver or kidney cancer. In DNA form, the CDR3 reads TGTGCCAGCAGCGTAGAAGGGGAGGGCAATGAGCAGTTCTTC. Its protein product is CASSVEGEGNEQFF.